These T cell receptor beta chains were read from a single sample in a study of cytomegalovirus exposure and HLA in healthy donors. Profiling relied on immunoSEQ multiplex PCR, and the TCRdb table lists in-frame clones only, not all of them. The table has 160,000 or so clones, around 80% seen once; the top ten hold approximately 6.8%. Sequences were obtained from PBMCs. These receptors were taken from a male donor in good health and CMV-seropositive. Both conserved end residues are part of each CDR3. A D gene is named only where the DNA matches it firmly. Only some rows state a clone size, as once, few, many or a class for expanded clones.

CDR3 length	V gene	J gene	D gene	clone size	CDR3 protein	CDR3 DNA
16	TRBV5-4	TRBJ2-7	TRBD2	.	CASTPGVAGVGYEQYF	TGTGCCAGCACCCCCGGAGTAGCGGGAGTTGGATACGAGCAGTACTTC
15	TRBV2	TRBJ1-4	.	.	CASEDSFATNEKLFF	TGTGCCAGTGAGGACAGCTTTGCAACTAATGAAAAACTGTTTTTT
14	TRBV27	TRBJ1-1	TRBD1	.	CASSLRGQGLRAFF	TGTGCCAGCAGTTTAAGGGGACAGGGCCTAAGGGCTTTCTTT
14	TRBV7-2	TRBJ2-7	.	.	CASSLGPRRAEQYF	TGTGCCAGCAGCTTAGGGCCCCGGAGAGCCGAGCAGTACTTC
17	TRBV11-3	TRBJ2-7	.	.	CASSSTPGSRSSYEQYF	TGTGCCAGCAGCTCGACGCCGGGAAGTCGTAGCTCCTACGAGCAGTACTTC
15	TRBV27	TRBJ2-5	.	.	CASQGTVKNQETQYF	TGTGCCAGCCAAGGGACTGTCAAGAATCAAGAGACCCAGTACTTC
14	TRBV5-1	TRBJ2-1	TRBD1	.	CASSRDRAYNEQFF	TGCGCCAGTAGCCGGGACAGGGCCTACAATGAGCAGTTCTTC
15	TRBV5-1	TRBJ2-3	TRBD2	.	CASSSGLAGTDTQYF	TGCGCCAGCAGCTCCGGACTAGCGGGGACAGATACGCAGTATTTT
15	TRBV28	TRBJ1-5	.	.	CASSFGHELNQPQHF	TGTGCCAGCAGTTTTGGGCACGAGCTAAATCAGCCCCAGCATTTT
17	TRBV19	TRBJ2-1	.	.	CASSSYLGAGDRNEQFF	TGTGCCAGTAGCTCCTATCTGGGGGCGGGAGACAGGAATGAGCAGTTCTTC
15	TRBV23-1	TRBJ2-2	.	.	CASSQAYGIYGELFF	TGCGCCAGCAGTCAGGCTTACGGGATTTACGGGGAGCTGTTTTTT
15	TRBV6-1	TRBJ2-7	.	.	CASSLTTLSSYEQYF	TGTGCCAGCAGTTTAACTACCCTTAGCTCCTACGAGCAGTACTTC
16	TRBV5-4	TRBJ1-6	.	few	CASSRQFSSYNSPLHF	TGTGCCAGCAGCCGACAATTTAGCTCCTATAATTCACCCCTCCACTTT
14	TRBV2	TRBJ1-5	.	.	CASSTTGGNQPQHF	TGTGCCAGCAGTACGACAGGAGGCAATCAGCCCCAGCATTTT
13	TRBV9	TRBJ2-1	.	.	CASSDDSFNEQFF	TGTGCCAGCAGCGATGACTCTTTCAATGAGCAGTTCTTC
15	TRBV6-1	TRBJ1-2	.	.	CASSNSRGANYGYTF	TGTGCCAGCAGCAACAGCAGGGGAGCTAACTATGGCTACACCTTC
13	TRBV9	TRBJ2-5	TRBD1	.	CASSVVQGGTQYF	TGTGCCAGCAGCGTAGTACAGGGGGGGACCCAGTACTTC
13	TRBV6-1	TRBJ2-1	.	.	CASSEQVHNEQFF	TGTGCCAGCAGTGAACAGGTTCACAATGAGCAGTTCTTC
13	TRBV6-5	TRBJ2-6	.	.	CASSRGGANVLTF	TGTGCCAGCAGCCGCGGCGGGGCCAACGTCCTGACTTTC
13	TRBV5-6	TRBJ2-7	.	.	CASSFPSPHEQYF	TGTGCCAGCAGCTTTCCCAGTCCTCACGAGCAGTACTTC
18	TRBV7-2	TRBJ2-2	TRBD2	.	CASSFRALAGDGAGELFF	TGTGCCAGCAGCTTCCGAGCACTAGCGGGAGATGGGGCCGGGGAGCTGTTTTTT
15	TRBV30	TRBJ1-5	TRBD1	.	CAWNGGDRVNQPQHF	TGTGCCTGGAATGGAGGGGACAGGGTCAATCAGCCCCAGCATTTT
13	TRBV7-8	TRBJ1-2	.	few	CASSNGMQHGYTF	TGTGCCAGCAGCAACGGGATGCAGCATGGCTACACCTTC
16	TRBV5-1	TRBJ1-1	TRBD1	.	CASSSAGGSSNTEAFF	TGCGCCAGCAGCTCGGCAGGGGGCTCCTCGAACACTGAAGCTTTCTTT
14	TRBV19	TRBJ1-3	TRBD1	few	CASTTDRGRNTIYF	TGTGCCAGTACCACGGACAGGGGAAGAAACACCATATATTTT
14	TRBV7-9	TRBJ2-1	.	.	CASSLGQSYNEQFF	TGTGCCAGCAGCTTAGGGCAATCCTACAATGAGCAGTTCTTC
13	TRBV19	TRBJ2-2	.	once	CASSPGQSGELFF	TGTGCCAGTAGTCCTGGACAGTCCGGGGAGCTGTTTTTT
13	TRBV14	TRBJ2-2	TRBD2	.	CASSLSGAGELFF	TGTGCCAGCAGCCTTAGCGGGGCCGGGGAGCTGTTTTTT
11	TRBV4-1	TRBJ1-1	.	.	CASGQMGGAFF	TGCGCCAGCGGCCAAATGGGGGGAGCTTTCTTT
14	TRBV18	TRBJ2-7	TRBD2	once	CASSPAGGPYEQYF	TGTGCCAGCTCACCTGCGGGGGGGCCCTACGAGCAGTACTTC
15	TRBV11-2	TRBJ1-2	.	.	CASTPGEIGPYGYTF	TGTGCCAGCACCCCGGGGGAGATTGGCCCTTATGGCTACACCTTC
11	TRBV28	TRBJ1-1	.	.	CASSGGTEAFF	TGTGCCAGCAGTGGCGGGACTGAAGCTTTCTTT
16	TRBV5-4	TRBJ1-1	TRBD1	few	CASSGWDRGRVTEAFF	TGTGCCAGCAGCGGGTGGGACAGGGGGCGCGTAACTGAAGCTTTCTTT
14	TRBV19	TRBJ1-2	TRBD1	.	CASSTSQGGYGYTF	TGTGCCAGTAGTACCTCCCAGGGGGGCTATGGCTACACCTTC
16	TRBV28	TRBJ2-2	.	.	CASRPGTRENTGELFF	TGTGCCAGCAGGCCCGGGACTCGCGAGAACACCGGGGAGCTGTTTTTT
18	TRBV4-2	TRBJ2-6	.	.	CASSQETGTSSGANVLTF	TGTGCCAGCAGCCAGGAAACAGGGACAAGCTCTGGGGCCAACGTCCTGACTTTC
13	TRBV13	TRBJ2-5	TRBD1	.	CASSVRQGQTQYF	TGTGCCAGCAGCGTACGACAGGGTCAGACCCAGTACTTC
15	TRBV5-4	TRBJ1-2	TRBD1	.	CASSQGPTGGYGYTF	TGTGCCAGCAGCCAGGGGCCGACAGGGGGTTATGGCTACACCTTC
16	TRBV9	TRBJ2-1	.	.	CASSVGGGSPGNEQFF	TGTGCCAGCAGCGTGGGAGGAGGGAGCCCCGGGAATGAGCAGTTCTTC
10	TRBV6-5	TRBJ1-2	.	.	CASSLPGYTF	TGTGCCAGCAGCCTACCGGGCTACACCTTC
17	TRBV7-8	TRBJ1-1	.	.	CASSSQSEVGMNTEAFF	TGTGCCAGCAGCTCGCAGTCAGAGGTTGGTATGAACACTGAAGCTTTCTTT
13	TRBV29-1	TRBJ2-1	TRBD1	once	CSGRTGYGNEQFF	TGCAGCGGAAGGACAGGGTATGGCAATGAGCAGTTCTTC
12	TRBV28	TRBJ2-7	.	.	CASSLLEYEQYF	TGTGCCAGCAGTTTGTTAGAGTACGAGCAGTACTTC